This T cell receptor beta chain derives from a study of T cells in Graves' hyperthyroidism and ophthalmopathy. Germline V lookup: CDR1 SGHAT, CDR2 FQNNGV. V shed 5 bases and J 0 bases; nucleotides not matched to a gene: 4. This CDR3 region has 16 residues. This clonotype was counted ten times or more. TCR beta CDR3 region amplification was performed from RNA transcripts. The HTBI primer set drove a first-round RT-PCR of the TCR CDR3. Via MiXCR, TCRdb re-called the multiplex PCR reads, giving one row per CDR3 protein. The data show about 600,000 distinct CDR3 sequences, roughly 16% seen once. Patients with ophthalmopathy all had a Clinical Activity Score of at least 3, a NOSPECS grade of at least 4 and duration under 3 months. Clinical symptoms, serum thyroxine and TRAb, thyroid ultrasound and orbital computed tomography together formed the diagnostic basis. Out of more than 8 ml of fresh peripheral blood came the PBMCs.

The origin of this receptor is a woman in her thirties or forties with Graves' ophthalmopathy. V gene TRBV11-2 combines with J gene TRBJ2-1; TRBD2 matches 10 bases. Sequenced sample: blood. The CDR3 protein is CASSRIAGGSYNEQFF. The CDR3 region has the DNA TGTGCCAGCAGCAGAATAGCGGGAGGCTCCTACAATGAGCAGTTCTTC. The complete variable domain, with remaining parts taken from reference TRBV11-2 and TRBJ2-1, reads EAGVAQSPRYKIIEKRQSVAFWCNPISGHATLYWYQQILGQGPKLLIQFQNNGVVDDSQLPKDRFSAERLKGVDSTLKIQPAKLEDSAVYLCASSRIAGGSYNEQFFGPGTRLTVL.